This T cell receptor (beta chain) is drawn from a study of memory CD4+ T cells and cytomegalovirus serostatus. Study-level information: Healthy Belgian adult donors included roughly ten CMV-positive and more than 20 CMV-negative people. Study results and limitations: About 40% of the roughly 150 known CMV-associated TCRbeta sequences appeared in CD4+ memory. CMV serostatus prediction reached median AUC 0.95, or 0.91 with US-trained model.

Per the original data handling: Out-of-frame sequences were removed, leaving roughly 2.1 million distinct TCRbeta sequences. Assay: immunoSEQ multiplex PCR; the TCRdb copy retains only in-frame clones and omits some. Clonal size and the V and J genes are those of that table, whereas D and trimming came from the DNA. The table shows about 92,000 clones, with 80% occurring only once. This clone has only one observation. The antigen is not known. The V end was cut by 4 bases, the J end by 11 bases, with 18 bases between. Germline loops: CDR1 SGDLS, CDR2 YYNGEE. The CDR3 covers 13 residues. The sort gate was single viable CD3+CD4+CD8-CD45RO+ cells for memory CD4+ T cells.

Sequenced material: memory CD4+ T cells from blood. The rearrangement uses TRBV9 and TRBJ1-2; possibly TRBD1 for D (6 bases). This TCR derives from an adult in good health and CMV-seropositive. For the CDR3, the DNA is TGTGCCAGCAGCCGGGGACACCCTGGGGTGTACACCTTC. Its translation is CASSRGHPGVYTF.